This TCR beta chain was recovered during a study of T cell responses to AZD1222 COVID-19 vaccine. About this clone: Its antigen remains unknown.

Measured with immunoSEQ multiplex PCR; TCRdb has only the in-frame clones, and not every one. This table has approximately 75,000 clones, around 90% appearing once. The study's findings and limits: The number of AZD1222 recipients seropositive at baseline was only 5 to 7. Close to half of all spike-specific TCRs reportedly target regions of the variants that are unmutated.

Pooling covered second doses at about 4 or about 12 weeks. Trimming removed 7 bases from V and 0 bases from J, with 9 bases in between. The CDR3 extends over 13 amino acids. Germline V gene data show CDR1 as SNHLY and CDR2 as FYNNEI. This chain uses TRBV2 with TRBJ1-1; D is ambiguous. The sequence was collected from an adult who received the AZD1222 COVID-19 vaccine. Sample: peripheral blood, taken 28 days after the second AZD1222 dose. The CDR3 sequence is CASKVELNTEAFF. In nucleotides, the CDR3 is TGTGCCAGCAAGGTGGAGTTGAACACTGAAGCTTTCTTT.